Sequencing of this T cell receptor (beta chain) was carried out in a study of CD4 T cells in relation to SARS-CoV-2 and coronaviruses. Overall study: Controls used an HIV-1 Nef peptide pool or no peptide. Study-wide points: This crossreactivity analysis covered spike protein alone, no other viral proteins.

Only in-frame clones appear in the TCRdb table, and some are missing; sequencing was by immunoSEQ multiplex PCR. The sample yields some 11,000 clones, about 79% seen once. Note on this clone: What it binds is unknown.

Losses at the gene ends were 8 bases for V and 7 bases for J; bases not matched to a gene: 5. This CDR3 region has 12 residues. From germline, CDR1 is LGHDT and CDR2 YNNKEL (reference sequence). CD4+ T cells from unexposed donors were obtained before the COVID-19 pandemic (2011-2018). Isolation of CD4+ T cells took place after roughly nine days in culture. As cell numbers allowed, unexposed-donor CD4+ T cells faced SARS-CoV-2 S/N and four cold-coronavirus spikes. This receptor was identified in a human donor in good health. The chain recombines TRBV3-1 (or the pseudogene TRBV3-2) with TRBJ1-2; 9 nucleotides agree with TRBD1. Sample: CD4+ T cells from PBMCs, cultured in vitro. CDR3 coding DNA: TGTGCCAGCCGGACAGGGGTGGGTGGCTACACCTTC. Its protein product is CASRTGVGGYTF.